This TCR beta chain was identified in a study of blood T cells in healthy people across ages. A J-beta primer mix and a sample-barcoded 5' primer were used in a second PCR of about 7 to 12 cycles. TCRdb independently ran MiXCR on the 5' RACE reads; one entry per CDR3 protein. The table shows about 580,000 distinct CDR3 sequences, with roughly 43% occurring only once. There are 17 residues in the CDR3. Germline V gene data show CDR1 as SGHDN and CDR2 as FVKESK. With 1 base clipped from V and 1 base from J, the junction kept 6 bases outside the gene matches. Sample donors were healthy Caucasian individuals that came from Russia, aged roughly 6 to 95. The authors drew roughly 9.8 milliliters of peripheral blood from each donor.

The rearrangement links TRBV14 to TRBJ2-3; 9 bases match TRBD2. Sequenced material: blood. The sequence came from an older man in good health. CDR3 bases: TGTGCCAGCAGCCAAGTAGCGGGGGAGCACGGCACAGATACGCAGTATTTT. Translating gives CASSQVAGEHGTDTQYF.